This entry lists 14 T cell receptor beta chains sequenced from one sample in a study of cytomegalovirus exposure and HLA in healthy donors. PCR amplification relied on 60 Vbeta primers (plus 13 Jbeta primers). Clones were read by immunoSEQ multiplex PCR, and TCRdb kept only the in-frame ones, dropping some. The table counts 150,000 to 200,000 clones; 6.5% lies in the top ten. The sequenced sample was PBMCs. The receptors derive from a man younger than 40 in good health and CMV-seronegative.

The chain carries TRBV5-4 and TRBJ1-5; TRBD1 is a possible D gene (6 bases). There are 13 residues in the CDR3. V was pared by 4 bases and J by 4 bases, with 9 bases between. From germline, CDR1 is SGHNT and CDR2 YYREEE (reference sequence). The CDR3 region is CASSVDSNQPQHF. As DNA, the CDR3 is TGTGCCAGCAGCGTGGACAGTAATCAGCCCCAGCATTTT.

This sequence joins TRBV28 and TRBJ2-3; TRBD2 matches 9 bases. The CDR3 consists of 15 residues. Germline V CDR1 and CDR2: MDHEN, SYDVKM. With V trimmed by 7 bases and J by 6 bases, 11 bases remained unmatched. CDR3 protein: CASTHPEREVDTQYF. CDR3 coding DNA: TGTGCCAGCACCCACCCGGAGCGGGAGGTCGATACGCAGTATTTT.

This rearrangement joins TRBV9 to TRBJ1-2; a weak D match, TRBD1 (6 bases). The CDR3 has 15 residues. The V gene lost 2 bases and the J gene lost 3 bases, with 14 bases spanning the gap. Germline CDR1 reads SGDLS; CDR2 reads YYNGEE. CDR3 region: CASSVHRETDYGYTF. The CDR3 DNA sequence: TGTGCCAGCAGCGTTCACAGGGAAACCGACTATGGCTACACCTTC. Together with reference TRBV9 and TRBJ1-2, the CDR3 gives the full variable domain: DSGVTQTPKHLITATGQRVTLRCSPRSGDLSVYWYQQSLDQGLQFLIQYYNGEERAKGNILERFSAQQFPDLHSELNLSSLELGDSALYFCASSVHRETDYGYTFGSGTRLTVV.

The gene calls are TRBV30 and TRBJ1-5; D is unresolved. V lost 3 bases and J 1 base, leaving 10 bases between the germline ends. The CDR3 is 14 residues long. Germline V gives CDR1 GTSNPN, CDR2 SVGIG (reference sequence). CDR3: CAWRRNRSNQPQHF. The CDR3 DNA sequence: TGTGCCTGGAGGAGGAATAGGAGCAATCAGCCCCAGCATTTT.

As DNA, the CDR3 is TGTGCCAGCAGTGACCCCGCCAGGGGGATCTATCAGCCCCAGCATTTT. This translates into CASSDPARGIYQPQHF. The chain is built from TRBV2 and TRBJ1-5; 7 bases line up with TRBD1. The V gene's germline CDR1 is SNHLY and CDR2 FYNNEI. The trim removed 3 bases at V and 5 bases at J, leaving 10 bases unmatched. The CDR3 length is 16 residues.

This chain connects TRBV6-5 to TRBJ2-7; D is unresolved. CDR1 and CDR2 from the germline V gene are MNHEY and SVGAGI. V lost 3 bases and J lost 1, with 7 bases in between. This CDR3 has 13 residues. CDR3 loop: CASSYTGSYEQYF. CDR3 bases: TGTGCCAGCAGTTATACCGGTTCCTACGAGCAGTACTTC.

The gene calls are TRBV5-1 and TRBJ2-3; 8 bases agree with TRBD1. CDR3 length: 18 amino acids. CDR1 and CDR2 from the germline V gene are SGHRS and YFSETQ. The trim removed 0 bases at V and 0 bases at J, leaving 9 bases unmatched. CDR3 amino acids: CASSLGVWRDRSTDTQYF. CDR3 coding DNA: TGCGCCAGCAGCTTGGGCGTCTGGCGGGACAGGAGCACAGATACGCAGTATTTT.

The chain uses TRBV19 and TRBJ2-4; TRBD2 matches at 8 bases. Trimming at V came to 3 bases and at J to 3 bases, leaving 7 bases not matched to a gene. The CDR3 sequence is 16 residues long. Germline CDR1 reads LNHDA; CDR2 reads SQIVND (reference sequence). In nucleotides, the CDR3 is TGTGCCAGTAGTATTGGTACTAGCGGATACAAAAACATTCAGTACTTC. Translation: CASSIGTSGYKNIQYF.

The rearrangement uses TRBV28 and TRBJ1-1; possibly TRBD1 for D (5 bases). V was cut by 5 bases and J by 3 bases, with 13 bases left in between. Germline V lookup: CDR1 MDHEN, CDR2 SYDVKM. The CDR3 extends over 14 amino acids. Here the CDR3 reads CASSLSRGDTEAFF. The CDR3 nucleotides are TGTGCCAGCAGTCTTAGTCGGGGGGACACTGAAGCTTTCTTT. Filled out from reference TRBV28 and TRBJ1-1, the complete variable domain reads DVKVTQSSRYLVKRTGEKVFLECVQDMDHENMFWYRQDPGLGLRLIYFSYDVKMKEKGDIPEGYSVSREKKERFSLILESASTNQTSMYLCASSLSRGDTEAFFGQGTRLTVV.

This chain joins TRBV10-3 and TRBJ1-1; a weak D match, TRBD1 (6 bases). The CDR3 loop spans 15 amino acids. V lost 10 bases and J 2 bases, leaving 20 bases between the germline ends. Germline CDR1 is ENHRY and CDR2 is SYGVKD. Written as DNA, the CDR3 is TGTGCCACTGGGGGAAGTCGGACAGTCAACACTGAAGCTTTCTTT. It is translated as CATGGSRTVNTEAFF.

The chain recombines TRBV5-4 with TRBJ1-6, with a weak D call TRBD1 (5 bases). This CDR3 has 16 amino acids. V lost 4 bases, J lost 10 bases, and 21 bases lay in between. The germline gives CDR1 SGHNT, CDR2 YYREEE (reference sequence). The CDR3 nucleotides read TGTGCCAGCAGCCCCCGGGGCGGGGGTGCAGGGTCACCCCTCCACTTT. This translates into CASSPRGGGAGSPLHF.

This chain uses TRBV19 with TRBJ2-2; 8 bases map to TRBD1. The CDR3 has 14 residues. In germline, CDR1 is LNHDA, CDR2 SQIVND (reference sequence). Trimming removed 5 bases from V and 6 bases from J; junction bases left unmatched: 5. The CDR3 nucleotides read TGTGCCAGTAGTCTGACAGGGGTGGCCGGGGAGCTGTTTTTT. The encoded protein is CASSLTGVAGELFF.

The CDR3 protein is CASSLVPSYGYTF. CDR3 sequence (DNA): TGCGCCAGCAGCTTGGTCCCATCCTATGGCTACACCTTC. This rearrangement joins TRBV5-1 to TRBJ1-2; D gene unclear. The length of the CDR3 is 13 residues. Germline assignment: CDR1 SGHRS and CDR2 YFSETQ. The V gene lost 0 bases and the J gene lost 4 bases, with 7 bases spanning the gap.

V gene TRBV4-2 combines with J gene TRBJ2-7; the D gene is possibly TRBD1 (6 bases). The CDR3 has 15 residues. The V gene lost 0 bases and the J gene lost 7 bases, with 16 bases spanning the gap. Germline V gene data show CDR1 as LGHNA and CDR2 as YNFKEQ. The CDR3: CASSQDLTGLREQYF. CDR3 coding DNA: TGTGCCAGCAGCCAAGATCTGACAGGCTTACGGGAGCAGTACTTC.